This T cell receptor beta chain was retrieved from a study of regulatory T cells in long-lasting Graves disease. Study results and caveats: Accuracy could have been hurt by small sample size. Persistent disease preferred TRBV28, TRBJ1-2 and TRBJ2-5.

This clonotype was seen many times. Its specificity is not known. The time point denotes: newly diagnosed GD, antithyroid drugs for less than 3 months. The TCR library used RNA extracted from PBMCs. Those enrolled as patients came out of an endocrinology department in Xi'an, China. Library construction for TCR beta used iRepertoire HTBI primers and Arm-PCR of CDR3 regions. Each CDR3 protein gets one entry after TCRdb re-called the multiplex PCR reads with MiXCR. This repertoire shows a few hundred thousand distinct CDR3 sequences, around 13% found once; its top ten account for approximately 19%. Germline values: CDR1 MDHEN, CDR2 SYDVKM. V was pared by 5 bases and J by 3 bases, with 17 bases between. This CDR3 is built from 15 residues. The same sample was also used in a study of T cells in Graves' hyperthyroidism and ophthalmopathy.

This TCR derives from a woman between 45 and 60 years old with Graves disease. The sample in question was peripheral blood mononuclear cells (PBMCs), obtained at new diagnosis, from a patient treated with antithyroid drugs. The chain uses TRBV28 and TRBJ2-7, with a possible D match to TRBD2 (6 bases). In DNA, the CDR3 is TGTGCCAGCAGTCCCCCGGGGGTCGGGGTCTACGAGCAGTACTTC. This encodes CASSPPGVGVYEQYF.